The 5 T cell receptor beta chains below all came from one sample that was sequenced in a study of T cell clusters in autoimmune cytopenias. One tube held mixed TRB-A and TRB-B primer pools for touch-down PCR. TCRdb re-analyzed the multiplex PCR reads; it lists each CDR3 protein once, without DNA. Its table records roughly 4,000 distinct CDR3 sequences. Each sample's input was 200 to 300 ng genomic DNA, roughly 38,000 genome equivalents. These same data were also listed under a study on T cell repertoires in aging, cancer and after chemotherapy.

Sequencing used peripheral blood. These receptors all stem from a human donor in good health.

This clonotype is deemed medium-sized (0.01 to 0.1%) by its frequency. Here the CDR3 reads CASSLGYSTDTQYF. The V gene is TRBV5-1, the J gene TRBJ2-3. CDR1 is SGHRS, CDR2 YFSETQ, per germline. The CDR3 spans 14 residues. The variable domain in full, completed from reference TRBV5-1 and TRBJ2-3, reads KAGVTQTPRYLIKTRGQQVTLSCSPISGHRSVSWYQQTPGQGLQFLFEYFSETQRNKGNFPGRFSGRQFSNSRSEMNVSTLELGDSALYLCASSLGYSTDTQYFGPGTRLTVL.

This clonotype shows up as medium-sized by frequency. CDR3 sequence: CASSLRGLPGSGGNLQETQYF. The rearrangement uses TRBV27 and TRBJ2-5; TCRdb's D gene call, TRBD1, goes unchecked for lack of DNA. The CDR3 covers 21 residues. Germline CDR1 reads MNHEY; CDR2 reads SMNVEV (reference sequence).

This clonotype is deemed medium-sized by its frequency. The rearrangement uses TRBV5-6 and TRBJ2-1; no DNA is available, so the TRBD1 call from TCRdb remains unchecked. The CDR3 extends over 15 amino acids. Germline V gene sequence: CDR1 SGHDT, CDR2 YYEEEE. The CDR3 loop reads CASSLYGQGHNEQFF.

This clonotype is medium-sized (0.01 to 0.1%) by frequency. The V and J genes are TRBV13 and TRBJ1-1; TCRdb lists TRBD1, though no DNA is available to test this call. The V gene's germline CDR1 is PRHDT and CDR2 FYEKMQ (reference sequence). The CDR3 runs to 16 residues. The CDR3 region is CASSLSQRGVNTEAFF.

This clonotype registers medium-sized by frequency. This rearrangement joins TRBV18 to TRBJ2-7. CDR3 size: 14 residues. Per the germline V gene, CDR1 is KGHSH and CDR2 is LQKENI. The CDR3 loop is CASSLEGNSHEQYF.